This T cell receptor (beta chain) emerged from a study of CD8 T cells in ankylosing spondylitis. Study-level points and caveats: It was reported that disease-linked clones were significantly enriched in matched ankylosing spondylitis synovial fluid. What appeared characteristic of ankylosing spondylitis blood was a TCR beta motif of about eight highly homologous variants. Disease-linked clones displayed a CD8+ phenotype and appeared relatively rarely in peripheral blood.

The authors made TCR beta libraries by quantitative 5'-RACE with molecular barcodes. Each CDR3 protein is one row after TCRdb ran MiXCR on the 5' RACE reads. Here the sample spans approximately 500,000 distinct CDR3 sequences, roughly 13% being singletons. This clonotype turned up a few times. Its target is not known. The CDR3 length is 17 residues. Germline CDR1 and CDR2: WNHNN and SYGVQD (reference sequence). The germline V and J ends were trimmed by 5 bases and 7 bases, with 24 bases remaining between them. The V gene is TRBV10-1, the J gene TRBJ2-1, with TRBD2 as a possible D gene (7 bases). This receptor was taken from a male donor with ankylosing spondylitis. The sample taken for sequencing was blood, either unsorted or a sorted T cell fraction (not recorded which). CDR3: CASSPRGLGGGRNEQFF. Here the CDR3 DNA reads TGCGCCAGCAGTCCCCGGGGCCTAGGGGGGGGGCGGAATGAGCAGTTCTTC.